This T cell receptor beta chain was profiled in a study of T cell repertoires in cytomegalovirus infection. Study in general: CMV infection and matching HLA type were both indicated by public TCR beta signatures.

V shed 5 bases and J shed 8 bases, with 19 bases lying between them. The CDR3 loop spans 15 amino acids. Per the germline V gene, CDR1 is SGHVS and CDR2 is FNYEAQ. Study outcomes and limitations: HLA-C-restricted CMV-specific TCR beta clonotypes were dominant in the ex vivo response.

This clonotype was seen a few times. Its antigen is unknown. TCRdb re-called the reads with MiXCR, one entry per CDR3 protein. The sample carries around 25,000 distinct CDR3 sequences, under 25% recorded once. The TCR sequence derives from a human donor in good health (CMV status not recorded). Some clones in this sample may be carry-over from other donors' samples. The gene calls are TRBV7-6 and TRBJ2-1, with a tentative D call TRBD2 (7 bases). Sequences were derived from CD8+ T cells from cultured PBMCs, sampled from culture after CMV antigen stimulation. The CDR3 nucleotides are TGTGCCAGCAGCCCCCGGGGGGCTCTAAGGGATGAGCAGTTCTTC. Amino acid sequence: CASSPRGALRDEQFF.